Shown below are 31 T cell receptor beta chains from a single sample sequenced in a study of vaccination and CD4 T cells after COVID-19. The treatment is: approximately nine-day PBMC culture with coronavirus spike peptide pools or control peptides (ViraFEST assay). Their antigens are not known. The study sequenced cultured CD4+ T cell DNA using the Oncomine TCR Beta short-read assay. TCRdb passed the PCR reads through MiXCR, listing each CDR3 protein once. There are roughly 11,000 distinct CDR3 sequences in the sample; about 47% occur only once, and about 30% lies in the top ten. Sequenced input: CD4+ T cells from blood, cultured in vitro. The receptors were sampled from a human donor who had recovered from COVID-19.

The J gene is TRBJ1-1, the V gene TRBV12-3 or TRBV12-4, with 8 bases lining up with TRBD1. This CDR3 comprises 14 residues. V shed 3 bases, J shed 7 bases, and the junction held 7 bases outside the gene matches. The CDR3 bases are TGTGCCAGCAGTTTGGGGCAGGGGACAGGTGAAGCTTTCTTT. This encodes CASSLGQGTGEAFF.

V is TRBV11-2 and J is TRBJ2-3; the match to TRBD2 covers 8 bases. Germline V gene sequence: CDR1 SGHAT, CDR2 FQNNGV. V trimming: 8 bases; J trimming: 8 bases; junction bases outside the gene matches: 12. This CDR3 spans 14 amino acids. The CDR3 region is CASSHPGGHGTQYF. CDR3 nucleotide sequence: TGTGCCAGCTCCCACCCGGGGGGGCATGGTACGCAGTATTTT.

This clonotype turned up a few times. This chain joins TRBV20-1 and TRBJ2-2, with 8 bases aligning to TRBD1. The CDR3 spans 17 residues. CDR1 is DFQATT and CDR2 is SNEGSKA in the germline V gene (reference sequence). After removal of 8 bases from V and 1 base from J, the junction contained 15 bases not matched to a gene. The CDR3 loop is CSTRPKQGEGNTGELFF. The CDR3 DNA reads TGCAGTACTCGACCCAAACAGGGGGAAGGGAACACCGGGGAGCTGTTTTTT.

This clonotype showed up just a few times. Relative to the germline gene, one junction end is altered; a read error may explain this. This chain uses TRBV5-3 with TRBJ2-2, with 8 bases identical to TRBD2. Being an ORF, TRBV5-3 has a function that is uncertain. This CDR3 has 15 amino acids. The CDR3 sequence: CASSLAGGVTGELFF. The CDR3 bases are TGTGCCAGCAGCTTGGCCGGGGGGGTCACCGGGGAGCTGTTTTTT.

The chain employs TRBV18 and TRBJ1-1; the D is unclear. CDR1 and CDR2 from the germline V gene are KGHSH and LQKENI. V lost 8 bases and J 5 bases, leaving 15 bases between the germline ends. This CDR3 contains 13 residues. This CDR3 is CASPEGWETEAFF. The CDR3, as DNA: TGTGCCAGCCCGGAGGGTTGGGAAACTGAAGCTTTCTTT.

The chain carries TRBV6-2 or TRBV6-3 and TRBJ2-1; 9 nucleotides agree with TRBD2. The CDR3 totals 14 residues. Trimming removed 5 bases from V and 7 bases from J; junction bases left unmatched: 6. CDR1 is MNHEY and CDR2 is SVGEGT in the germline V gene. The CDR3 protein is CASSRDLAGNEQFF. CDR3 in DNA: TGTGCCAGCAGTAGGGACCTAGCGGGGAATGAGCAGTTCTTC.

The rearrangement links TRBV20-1 to TRBJ2-1; TRBD2 agrees at 8 bases. V dropped 5 bases and J dropped 3; count of bases not matched to a gene: 9. Germline V CDR1 and CDR2: DFQATT, SNEGSKA (reference sequence). The CDR3 is 15 amino acids. The CDR3 coding sequence is TGCAGTGCTCAGATCGGGGGGGCCGGCTACAATGAGCAGTTCTTC. Its translation: CSAQIGGAGYNEQFF.

The V call is TRBV11-2, the J call TRBJ2-3; TRBD1 is a possible D gene (6 bases). The V end lost 2 bases, the J end lost 4 bases, and 10 bases lay between the germline ends. Germline CDR1 SGHAT, CDR2 FQNNGV. The CDR3 has 14 residues. The CDR3 loop is CASSLQTGADTQYF. DNA for the CDR3: TGTGCCAGCAGCTTACAGACAGGCGCAGATACGCAGTATTTT.

The chain joins TRBV6-5 to TRBJ2-5, with D possibly being TRBD1 (6 bases). V lost 0 bases and J 2 bases, leaving 19 bases between the germline ends. The CDR3 is 18 amino acids. Looked up from germline, CDR1 is MNHEY and CDR2 is SVGAGI. The CDR3 reads CASSYSVRGSTRQETQYF. CDR3 nucleotide sequence: TGTGCCAGCAGTTACTCCGTCAGGGGCTCCACCCGTCAAGAGACCCAGTACTTC.

This clonotype was counted between two and nine times. CDR3 residues: CASSRWASGGDTQYF. CDR3 in DNA: TGTGCCAGTAGTAGGTGGGCTAGCGGTGGAGATACGCAGTATTTT. V usage is TRBV19 and J usage is TRBJ2-3; TRBD2 matches at 7 bases. The CDR3 is made up of 15 amino acids. Germline CDR1 LNHDA, CDR2 SQIVND (reference sequence). The trim removed 4 bases at V and 5 bases at J, leaving 9 bases unmatched.

V gene TRBV10-3 combines with J gene TRBJ2-7; D may be TRBD2 (6 bases). The CDR3 length is 13 residues. Trimming cost V 11 bases and J 1 base, with 15 bases left between them. Germline values: CDR1 ENHRY, CDR2 SYGVKD. The CDR3 protein is CAVRDLGSYEQYF. The CDR3 DNA sequence: TGTGCCGTACGGGACTTAGGATCCTACGAGCAGTACTTC.

This sequence joins TRBV19 and TRBJ1-2; no clear D. V shed 7 bases and J shed 4 bases, with 16 bases lying between them. CDR1 is LNHDA and CDR2 is SQIVND in the germline V gene (reference sequence). This CDR3 is built from 14 residues. CDR3 in amino acids: CASKVWAGGYGYTF. The CDR3 DNA reads as TGTGCCAGTAAAGTCTGGGCGGGTGGCTATGGCTACACCTTC.

V and J are TRBV20-1 and TRBJ2-2, with 8 positions matching TRBD1. Germline CDR1 is DFQATT and CDR2 is SNEGSKA (reference sequence). V gave up 5 bases and J gave up 6 bases; unmatched junction bases: 8. This CDR3 is built from 14 residues. The DNA for the CDR3 is TGCAGTGCTCCCGGGACAGGCGAAGCCGGGGAGCTGTTTTTT. Protein product: CSAPGTGEAGELFF.

The rearrangement joins TRBV30 to TRBJ2-5; 7 nucleotides line up with TRBD2. CDR3 length: 11 amino acids. Germline V gives CDR1 GTSNPN, CDR2 SVGIG (reference sequence). V lost 6 bases to trimming and J lost 7 bases; unmatched junction nucleotides: 5. This CDR3 reads CACVGEGTQYF. The CDR3 region has the DNA TGTGCCTGCGTCGGGGAGGGGACCCAGTACTTC.

The chain combines TRBV7-2 with TRBJ1-1; D not certain. Between the trimmed V and J ends, which lost 5 bases and 2 bases, there was a span of 9 bases. Germline V gene data show CDR1 as SGHTA and CDR2 as FQGNSA. The CDR3 sequence is 13 residues long. The CDR3 nucleotides read TGTGCCAGCAGCGTGGACTTAAACACTGAAGCTTTCTTT. It yields the protein CASSVDLNTEAFF. Full variable domain (missing parts from reference TRBV7-2 and TRBJ1-1): GAGVSQSPSNKVTEKGKDVELRCDPISGHTALYWYRQSLGQGLEFLIYFQGNSAPDKSGLPSDRFSAERTGGSVSTLTIQRTQQEDSAVYLCASSVDLNTEAFFGQGTRLTVV.

A word on this clonotype: One junction end disagrees with the germline gene, perhaps due to a read error. This chain joins TRBV7-2 and TRBJ2-1; TRBD2 matches at 7 bases. CDR3 length: 12 residues. Germline V lookup: CDR1 SGHTA, CDR2 FQGNSA. CDR3 nucleotide sequence: TGTGCCAGCAGCCTACCGACTAGCACCCCATCTTTC. Amino acids: CASSLPTSTPSF.

The J gene is TRBJ2-5, the V gene TRBV12-3 or TRBV12-4, with a tentative D call TRBD1 (5 bases). This CDR3 is built from 17 residues. The V end was cut by 3 bases, the J end by 1 base, with 18 bases between. CDR3 coding DNA: TGTGCCAGCAGTTTTCGTGCGTTTTTCCAGGGCCAAGAGACCCAGTACTTC. It specifies CASSFRAFFQGQETQYF.

This clonotype was counted between two and nine times. The chain couples TRBV2 to TRBJ1-5; D call uncertain. Germline V lookup: CDR1 SNHLY, CDR2 FYNNEI. The length of the CDR3 is 14 residues. Trimming removed 7 bases at V and 3 bases at J, with 13 bases between. CDR3 sequence reads: CASTRDGFNQPQHF. The CDR3 DNA follows: TGTGCCAGCACCCGTGACGGGTTCAATCAGCCCCAGCATTTT.

The V gene is TRBV6-1, the J gene TRBJ1-5; D uncertain. The CDR3 is 13 amino acids. Germline V gene data show CDR1 as MNHNS and CDR2 as SASEGT. V lost 4 bases and J 4 bases, leaving 8 bases between the germline ends. The CDR3 sequence: CASSAAENQPQHF. CDR3 nucleotides: TGTGCCAGCAGTGCGGCAGAAAATCAGCCCCAGCATTTT.

V gene TRBV5-1 combines with J gene TRBJ2-2, with 8 bases identical to TRBD2. The ends lost 7 bases at V and 6 bases at J; junction bases unmatched: 5. The CDR3 has 13 amino acids. CDR1 is SGHRS and CDR2 is YFSETQ in the germline V gene. The CDR3 DNA follows: TGCGCCAGCCGGCCAGCGGGGGCCGGGGAGCTGTTTTTT. As protein: CASRPAGAGELFF.

This chain uses TRBV2 with TRBJ1-2; 9 bases map to TRBD1. Germline V CDR1 and CDR2: SNHLY, FYNNEI. The trim removed 4 bases at V and 5 bases at J, leaving 11 bases unmatched. The CDR3 has 16 residues. The CDR3 is CASSGRQGQGTYGYTF. The CDR3 coding sequence is TGTGCCAGCAGTGGGCGACAGGGACAGGGAACGTATGGCTACACCTTC.

This clonotype was seen a few times. At one end the junction does not follow the germline gene, possibly because of a read error. V gene TRBV2 combines with J gene TRBJ2-5, with 15 positions matching TRBD2. The CDR3 consists of 19 residues. The germline gives CDR1 SNHLY, CDR2 FYNNEI. DNA for the CDR3: TGTGCGAGCAGTTTCGGCTCGGGACTAGCGGGGGGTCTCGGTGAGACCCAGTACTTC. Protein: CASSFGSGLAGGLGETQYF.

The chain uses TRBV20-1 and TRBJ1-2; no clear D gene. The germline V and J ends were trimmed by 2 bases and 12 bases, with 19 bases remaining between them. This CDR3 is 13 amino acids long. CDR1 and CDR2 (germline): DFQATT, SNEGSKA (reference sequence). CDR3 residues: CSARPLSVLLNTF. Written as DNA, the CDR3 is TGCAGTGCTAGACCCTTGTCCGTCCTTCTAAACACCTTC.

The rearrangement uses TRBV19 and TRBJ1-5; no definite D call. This CDR3 has 13 residues. Germline V CDR1 and CDR2: LNHDA, SQIVND (reference sequence). V gave up 6 bases and J gave up 1 base, with 7 bases separating them. CDR3 coding DNA: TGTGCCAGTAGCCAGTTGAGCAATCAGCCCCAGCATTTT. It specifies CASSQLSNQPQHF.

The chain is built from TRBV11-2 and TRBJ1-6, with 8 bases lining up with TRBD1. The CDR3 is 16 amino acids. CDR1 and CDR2 (germline): SGHAT, FQNNGV. V shed 3 bases and J 7 bases; nucleotides not matched to a gene: 8. CDR3 nucleotides: TGTGCCAGCAGCTTGGGGTCGGCAGGGGGCAATTCACCCCTCCACTTT. Its protein product is CASSLGSAGGNSPLHF.

The gene calls are TRBV12-3 or TRBV12-4 and TRBJ1-6; 9 bases match TRBD1. J gave up 9 bases and V 2 bases, and 2 bases lay outside the gene matches. This CDR3 is built from 14 residues. The CDR3 nucleotides read TGTGCCAGCAGTTTACGGGGACAGGGTTCACCCCTCCACTTT. Encoded protein: CASSLRGQGSPLHF.

This clonotype was seen just once. J is TRBJ2-7 and V is TRBV6-1, with 9 bases that match TRBD2. V lost 6 bases and J lost 2; bases outside the gene matches: 14. The CDR3 has 17 residues. Germline V lookup: CDR1 MNHNS, CDR2 SASEGT. CDR3 nucleotides: TGTGCCAGCAGCGGAACCTCCACAGCGGGGGGTCCCTACGAGCAGTACTTC. Translated, it gives CASSGTSTAGGPYEQYF.

In this sample, this clonotype turned up a few times. The chain is built from TRBV10-1 and TRBJ2-2, with D maybe TRBD2 (5 bases). V was shortened by 5 bases and J by 1 base, with 14 bases between the two germline ends. Germline CDR1 WNHNN, CDR2 SYGVQD (reference sequence). The CDR3 extends over 16 amino acids. The CDR3 spells CASSSRLRGNTGELFF. CDR3 DNA sequence: TGCGCCAGCAGTTCCCGGTTACGGGGGAACACCGGGGAGCTGTTTTTT.

The rearrangement joins TRBV5-1 to TRBJ2-2; D remains ambiguous. The CDR3 is 14 amino acids. The ends were cut back, 4 bases at V and 0 bases at J, with 7 bases in the middle. Germline loops: CDR1 SGHRS, CDR2 YFSETQ. The CDR3 protein is CASSGEANTGELFF. DNA of the CDR3: TGCGCCAGCAGCGGGGAAGCGAACACCGGGGAGCTGTTTTTT.

This clonotype was counted only a few times. This sequence joins TRBV15 and TRBJ2-1, with 10 bases fitting TRBD2. CDR1 is LNHNV, CDR2 YYDKDF, per germline (reference sequence). The CDR3 extends over 15 amino acids. The V gene end was trimmed by 0 bases and the J gene end by 5 bases; junction bases not matched to a gene: 1. This chain's CDR3 is CATSRELAGHNEQFF. CDR3 sequence (DNA): TGTGCCACCAGCAGAGAACTAGCGGGGCACAATGAGCAGTTCTTC.

The chain employs TRBV7-9 and TRBJ1-1; TRBD1 matches at 9 bases. This CDR3 spans 14 amino acids. The junction had 4 bases not matched to a gene; V was cut back by 3 bases and J by 5 bases. Germline values: CDR1 SEHNR, CDR2 FQNEAQ (reference sequence). The CDR3 sequence is CASSFFGTGTEAFF. The CDR3 DNA is TGTGCCAGCAGCTTTTTCGGGACAGGGACTGAAGCTTTCTTT.